This is a list of T cell receptor beta chains from one sample in a study of shared clonotypes between healthy human individuals. Method: immunoSEQ multiplex PCR; TCRdb's copy keeps in-frame clones and lacks some. This table has 1.6 million or so clones, approximately 98.5% appearing once. The sequenced sample was naive CD4+ T cells sorted from blood. Every receptor here comes from a man younger than 45 in good health. Both conserved end residues are part of each CDR3. Fields, in order: D gene, V gene, J gene, clone size, CDR3 DNA, CDR3 protein. D genes are given only for firm matches. Expanded clones are given a class, and other clones once, few, many or no size at all.

D gene: .
V gene: TRBV19
J gene: TRBJ1-5
clone size: .
CDR3 DNA: TGTGCCAGTAGTATGTCCGGGGGCAATCAGCCCCAGCATTTT
CDR3 protein: CASSMSGGNQPQHF

D gene: .
V gene: TRBV27
J gene: TRBJ2-4
clone size: .
CDR3 DNA: TGTGCCAGCAGTCCCAGGGGGGGAATAGCCAAAAACATTCAGTACTTC
CDR3 protein: CASSPRGGIAKNIQYF

D gene: .
V gene: TRBV6-5
J gene: TRBJ1-2
clone size: .
CDR3 DNA: TGTGCCAGCAGTTACGGTCAGGGGCCTCGATCCTACGGCTACACCTTC
CDR3 protein: CASSYGQGPRSYGYTF

D gene: TRBD1
V gene: TRBV2
J gene: TRBJ2-1
clone size: .
CDR3 DNA: TGTGCCAGCAGTGGAAAACCCGGACAGGGATCCTACAATGAGCAGTTCTTC
CDR3 protein: CASSGKPGQGSYNEQFF

D gene: TRBD2
V gene: TRBV29-1
J gene: TRBJ2-5
clone size: .
CDR3 DNA: TGCAGCGTTCCTGAGCGGGAGCGTATGTTGGGGATGCGAGAGACCCAGTACTTC
CDR3 protein: CSVPERERMLGMRETQYF

D gene: .
V gene: TRBV20-1
J gene: TRBJ1-5
clone size: .
CDR3 DNA: TGCAGTGCACAACTGGTGCAGCCCCAGCATTTT
CDR3 protein: CSAQLVQPQHF

D gene: TRBD2
V gene: TRBV5-4
J gene: TRBJ2-7
clone size: .
CDR3 DNA: TGTGCCAGCAGCGCTGGCAGAGGGCTAGCGGGCTTCTCCTACGAGCAGTACTTC
CDR3 protein: CASSAGRGLAGFSYEQYF

D gene: TRBD1
V gene: TRBV19
J gene: TRBJ1-1
clone size: .
CDR3 DNA: TGTGCCAGTAGTATTGGGGGACAGGAACGAAAGAACACTGAAGCTTTCTTT
CDR3 protein: CASSIGGQERKNTEAFF

D gene: .
V gene: TRBV5-1
J gene: TRBJ1-4
clone size: once
CDR3 DNA: TGCGCCAGCAGCTTACAGGAGGGTGAAAAACTGTTTTTT
CDR3 protein: CASSLQEGEKLFF

D gene: .
V gene: TRBV2
J gene: TRBJ1-1
clone size: .
CDR3 DNA: TGTGCCAGCAGGCTCATGGACACTGAAGCTTTCTTT
CDR3 protein: CASRLMDTEAFF

D gene: TRBD1
V gene: TRBV20-1
J gene: TRBJ1-2
clone size: once
CDR3 DNA: TGCAGTGCGCCCCACAGGGGCACCGAGAGCTTC
CDR3 protein: CSAPHRGTESF

D gene: .
V gene: TRBV5-1
J gene: TRBJ2-2
clone size: .
CDR3 DNA: TGCGCCAGCAGCTTGCAGGCAGGACTTGGGGAGCTGTTTTTT
CDR3 protein: CASSLQAGLGELFF

D gene: TRBD2
V gene: TRBV6-4
J gene: TRBJ2-1
clone size: .
CDR3 DNA: TGTGCCAGCAGTCGAGGACTAGCGGGATTAAATGAGCAGTTCTTC
CDR3 protein: CASSRGLAGLNEQFF

D gene: .
V gene: TRBV7-9
J gene: TRBJ2-1
clone size: .
CDR3 DNA: TGTGCCAGCAGCTATGGGGGGAACAATGAGCAGTTCTTC
CDR3 protein: CASSYGGNNEQFF

D gene: .
V gene: TRBV10-3
J gene: TRBJ1-5
clone size: .
CDR3 DNA: TGTGCCATCAGTGAGTCCTGGGGAGGTCAGCCCCAGCATTTT
CDR3 protein: CAISESWGGQPQHF

D gene: .
V gene: TRBV30
J gene: TRBJ2-4
clone size: .
CDR3 DNA: TGTGCCTGGATTAAAAGGGTCTACATTCAGTACTTC
CDR3 protein: CAWIKRVYIQYF

D gene: TRBD1
V gene: TRBV9
J gene: TRBJ2-1
clone size: .
CDR3 DNA: TGTGCCAGCAGCGTCAACAGGGGTTTTGGCAATGAGCAGTTCTTC
CDR3 protein: CASSVNRGFGNEQFF

D gene: TRBD2
V gene: TRBV20-1
J gene: TRBJ2-1
clone size: .
CDR3 DNA: TGCAGTCAAGCGGGAGGTAATGAGCAGTTCTTC
CDR3 protein: CSQAGGNEQFF